This TCR beta chain is from a study of blood T cell repertoires in COVID-19. Whole-study context: Samples of COVID-19 (acute and convalescent) were obtained from the United States, Italy and Spain. PBMCs, B-cell-depleted T cells, or T cells provided the cDNA or gDNA that made up the material.

This CDR3 has 17 amino acids. V trimming: 2 bases; J trimming: 8 bases; junction bases outside the gene matches: 10. Germline V CDR1 and CDR2: LGHDT, YNNKEL (reference sequence). In the original processing: Amplification of reference gene primers was used by the study to estimate nucleated cell counts. Profiling relied on immunoSEQ multiplex PCR, and the TCRdb table lists in-frame clones only, not all of them. D and trimming were read from the DNA, whereas the V and J calls and clone size are those reported in that table. This table holds about 73,000 clones, 89% found once. Material for sequencing was peripheral blood. The clonotype comes from an elderly man with acute or convalescent COVID-19. The V gene is TRBV3-1 (or the pseudogene TRBV3-2), the J gene TRBJ2-2, with 11 bases lining up with TRBD1. The CDR3: CASSQYGTGGRAGELFF. CDR3 DNA sequence: TGTGCCAGCAGCCAATACGGGACAGGGGGAAGAGCAGGGGAGCTGTTTTTT.